In this sample, the clone carrying this TCR beta chain turned up once. Its matching antigen is unknown. This entry comes from a study of T cell responses to AZD1222 COVID-19 vaccine. Libraries were prepared by immunoSEQ multiplex PCR; TCRdb keeps only in-frame clonotypes and omits some of them. The sample lists 160,000 or so clones; about 92% were seen once. The CDR3 runs 14 residues. V was clipped by 1 base and J by 7 bases; unmatched bases: 4. CDR1 MGHDK and CDR2 SYGVNS come from the germline V gene. Study conclusions and caveats: Nearly half of spike-specific TCRs reportedly target variant regions that are unmutated in the B.1.351 and B.1.1.7 variants. Females made up more of the donors, who were largely white British, and clonal diversity may have come out too low. Among AZD1222 vaccinees, only five to seven were seropositive at baseline.

The genes are TRBV25-1 and TRBJ1-5; 7 bases agree with TRBD1. The specimen comprised peripheral blood, sampled on day 0 of MenACWY control vaccination. This clonotype was obtained from an adult in good health. The CDR3 loop reads CASSESGGRQPQHF. The DNA of the CDR3 is TGTGCCAGCAGTGAATCAGGGGGTAGGCAGCCCCAGCATTTT. The full variable domain, rest sourced from reference TRBV25-1 and TRBJ1-5, is EADIYQTPRYLVIGTGKKITLECSQTMGHDKMYWYQQDPGMELHLIHYSYGVNSTEKGDLSSESTVSRIRTEHFPLTLESARPSHTSQYLCASSESGGRQPQHFGDGTRLSIL.